This TCR beta chain was found in a study of siplizumab effects on memory and regulatory T cells. Study-level findings and limits: Proliferating siplizumab-culture Tregs lacked confirmation of suppressive function. Naive-or-memory phenotypes were unassignable for roughly 80-96% of proliferating CD4+ or CD8+ clones. To unstimulated subsets, only a minor fraction of alloreactive clones could be mapped.

V shed 4 bases, J shed 1 base, and the junction held 6 bases outside the gene matches. Germline CDR1 and CDR2: KGHSH and LQKENI. The CDR3 spans 15 residues. Produced via immunoSEQ multiplex PCR; TCRdb's table is partial and in-frame only. The repertoire holds 70,000 to 100,000 clones, with roughly 97% as singletons. With respect to this clone: The antigen remains undetermined.

This TCR was recovered from a human donor in good health. The J gene is TRBJ1-1, the V gene TRBV18; 7 bases match TRBD1. Sequencing was done on a sample of naive CD4+ T cells sorted from blood. CDR3 sequence (DNA): TGTGCCAGCTCACTAGGACAGGAACAGAACACTGAAGCTTTCTTT. As protein: CASSLGQEQNTEAFF.